This entry is about one T cell receptor (beta chain). Original methodology: Amplifying reference gene primers gave estimates of nucleated cell counts. The repertoire was sequenced with immunoSEQ multiplex PCR; TCRdb's copy has only in-frame clones and lacks some. The V and J calls and clone size were taken over from that table, and D and trimming were inferred from the DNA. This table holds about 87,000 clones, around 86% found once. This entry comes from a study of blood T cell repertoires in COVID-19. Study at large: Samples taken during acute and convalescent COVID-19 were collected in the United States, Italy and Spain. T cells, B-cell-depleted T cells, or PBMCs supplied cDNA or gDNA.

The germline CDR1 and CDR2 sequences are MDHEN and SYDVKM. This CDR3 comprises 15 residues. Unmatched junction bases numbered 10, after V lost 3 bases and J lost 6 bases. The receptor was derived from a woman in her 70s with acute or convalescent COVID-19. Sequencing was carried out using peripheral blood. The J gene is TRBJ1-1, the V gene TRBV28; 7 positions match TRBD1. CDR3 nucleotide sequence: TGTGCCAGCAGTTTGCCCCAAACTCAGGGGGCTGAAGCTTTCTTT. Encoded protein: CASSLPQTQGAEAFF.